This T cell receptor beta chain was identified during a study of Tregs in tolerant kidney transplant recipients. Study information: CD4+CD25+CD127- cells came from approximately three-day belatacept mixed lymphocyte reactions, some with approximately 5-day graft donor restimulation. Whole-study findings and limits: This study did not directly address biological reproducibility.

Concerning this clone itself: Its antigen is unidentified.

Germline V gives CDR1 MNHNY, CDR2 SVGAGI (reference sequence). Deletions cut 2 bases from V and 2 bases from J, with 10 bases between. The CDR3 loop spans 14 amino acids. Only in-frame clones appear in the TCRdb table, and some are missing; sequencing was by immunoSEQ multiplex PCR. This table holds roughly 19,000 clones, roughly 65% found once. Sequenced sample: Tregs from blood cultured with allogeneic cells. This clonotype was obtained from a human donor in good health. The V gene is TRBV6-6, the J gene TRBJ2-7, with D possibly TRBD1 on 7 matching bases. CDR3 nucleotide sequence: TGTGCCAGCAGTTACGGCAGGGGGGCCTACGAGCAGTACTTC. It encodes CASSYGRGAYEQYF.